This T cell receptor (beta chain) was documented in a study of blood T cells in healthy people across ages. V lost 2 bases, J lost 9 bases, and 11 bases lay in between. Germline V gene data show CDR1 as SEHNR and CDR2 as FQNEAQ (reference sequence). This CDR3 contains 13 residues. With a J-beta primer mix and a sample-barcoded 5' primer, a second PCR ran roughly 7 to 11 cycles. Template switching added a 12-random-nucleotide identifier to every cDNA molecule. From the 5' RACE reads, TCRdb called clonotypes with MiXCR, one entry per CDR3 protein. The data contain roughly 1.9 million distinct CDR3 sequences, about two fifths of them seen just once; the ten biggest clones take up 23%.

The chain carries TRBV7-9 and TRBJ2-4; D ambiguous. Material for sequencing was blood. The clonotype comes from a human donor in good health. The CDR3 DNA follows: TGTGCCAGCAGCTTAAACATGGGAAGCATTCAGTACTTC. It is translated as CASSLNMGSIQYF.